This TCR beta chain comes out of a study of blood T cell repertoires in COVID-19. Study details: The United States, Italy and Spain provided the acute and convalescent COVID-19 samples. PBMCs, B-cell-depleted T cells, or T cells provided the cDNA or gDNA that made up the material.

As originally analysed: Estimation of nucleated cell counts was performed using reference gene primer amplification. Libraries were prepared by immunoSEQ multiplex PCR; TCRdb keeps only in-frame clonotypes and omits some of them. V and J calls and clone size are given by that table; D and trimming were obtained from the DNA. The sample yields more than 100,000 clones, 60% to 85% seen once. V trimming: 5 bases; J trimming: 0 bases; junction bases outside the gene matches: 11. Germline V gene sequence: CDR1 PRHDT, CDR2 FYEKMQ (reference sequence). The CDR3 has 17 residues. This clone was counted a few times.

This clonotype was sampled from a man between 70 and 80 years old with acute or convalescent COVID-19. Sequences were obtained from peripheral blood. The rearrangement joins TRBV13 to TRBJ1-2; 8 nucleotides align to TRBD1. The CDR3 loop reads CASSQSRGTGANYGYTF. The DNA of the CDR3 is TGTGCCAGCAGCCAAAGTCGGGGGACAGGCGCTAACTATGGCTACACCTTC.